These 23 T cell receptor beta chains were sequenced from one sample in a study of T cell repertoires in cytomegalovirus infection. TCRdb re-called the reads through MiXCR, storing one row per CDR3 protein. Here the sample spans around 530,000 distinct CDR3 sequences, approximately 17% being singletons. Source material: CD8+ T cells from PBMCs. The receptors derive from a human donor in good health (CMV status not recorded). Some clones in this sample may be carry-over from other donors' samples.

This clonotype was seen more than once but under ten times. The chain links TRBV5-6 to TRBJ1-1; perhaps TRBD1 as D (5 bases). There are 15 residues in the CDR3. V lost 4 bases to trimming and J lost 1 base, with 14 bases between them. CDR1 and CDR2 (germline): SGHDT, YYEEEE. The CDR3 region is CASSPRGDWNTEAFF. The CDR3 DNA reads as TGTGCCAGCAGCCCGCGGGGGGATTGGAACACTGAAGCTTTCTTT.

This chain joins TRBV4-1 and TRBJ1-5; D unresolved. V dropped 3 bases and J dropped 7 bases, with 10 bases sitting between them. The germline CDR1 and CDR2 sequences are MGHRA and YSYEKL. The length of the CDR3 is 13 residues. For the CDR3, the DNA is TGCGCCAGCAGCCATACCACCGAGCAGCCCCAGCATTTT. Translated: CASSHTTEQPQHF.

This clonotype has at least ten counts. The chain recombines TRBV15 with TRBJ1-4, with D possibly being TRBD1 (5 bases). From germline, CDR1 is LNHNV and CDR2 YYDKDF (reference sequence). With 3 bases removed from V and 5 bases from J, the gap between germline ends came to 7 bases. The CDR3 consists of 13 residues. CDR3 sequence reads: CATSSWDNEKLFF. The CDR3 region has the DNA TGTGCCACCAGCAGCTGGGACAATGAAAAACTGTTTTTT.

This clonotype was seen a few times. The chain links TRBV7-9 to TRBJ1-5; D remains unclear. The length of the CDR3 is 14 residues. V was cut by 5 bases and J by 4 bases, with 12 bases left in between. Germline V gives CDR1 SEHNR, CDR2 FQNEAQ (reference sequence). The CDR3 region has the DNA TGTGCCAGCAGCAAAGACGGATCTAATCAGCCCCAGCATTTT. This gives the protein CASSKDGSNQPQHF.

This clonotype has ten or more counts. The chain has TRBV11-2 and TRBJ1-1; no definite D call. The V end lost 5 bases, the J end lost 5 bases, and 6 bases lay between the germline ends. This CDR3 has 11 residues. The germline V gene encodes CDR1 SGHAT and CDR2 FQNNGV. The CDR3 DNA reads as TGTGCCAGCAGCCCCCGTACTGAAGCTTTCTTT. It translates to CASSPRTEAFF.

This clonotype has at least ten counts. J is TRBJ1-1 and V is TRBV7-2; D unclear. There are 15 residues in the CDR3. The ends were cut back, 5 bases at V and 6 bases at J, with 19 bases in the middle. Germline V lookup: CDR1 SGHTA, CDR2 FQGNSA. The CDR3 spells CASSHGRTRLAEAFF. CDR3 sequence (DNA): TGTGCCAGCAGCCATGGACGGACGCGCTTGGCTGAAGCTTTCTTT.

This clonotype was recorded many times. CDR3 sequence: CASSPQLAGSYNEQFF. The CDR3 bases are TGCGCCAGCAGCCCACAACTAGCGGGCTCCTACAATGAGCAGTTCTTC. V is TRBV4-1 and J is TRBJ2-1; 9 positions match TRBD2. The V gene's germline CDR1 is MGHRA and CDR2 YSYEKL. The CDR3 contains 16 residues. V lost 4 bases and J lost 0; bases outside the gene matches: 4.

This clonotype was observed at least ten times. The chain joins TRBV24-1 to TRBJ2-1; D might be TRBD2 (6 bases). The germline V gene encodes CDR1 KGHDR and CDR2 SFDVKD. With 4 bases removed from V and 9 bases from J, the gap between germline ends came to 12 bases. The CDR3 runs to 13 residues. The CDR3 nucleotides are TGTGCCACCAGTGAGACTAGTTGGCCTGAGCAGTTCTTC. This translates into CATSETSWPEQFF.

The chain links TRBV5-1 to TRBJ2-1; 10 bases line up with TRBD2. The CDR3 has 18 residues. V dropped 4 bases and J dropped 0; count of bases not matched to a gene: 10. CDR1 SGHRS and CDR2 YFSETQ come from the germline V gene. The CDR3 is CASSPRLAGAYSYNEQFF. In DNA, the CDR3 is TGCGCCAGCAGCCCAAGACTAGCGGGCGCCTACTCCTACAATGAGCAGTTCTTC.

This clonotype was seen at least ten times. The chain carries TRBV27 and TRBJ1-1; no firm D call. V dropped 10 bases and J dropped 8 bases, with 17 bases sitting between them. Looked up from germline, CDR1 is MNHEY and CDR2 is SMNVEV (reference sequence). CDR3 size: 12 residues. This chain's CDR3 is CANPTLGTEAFF. DNA of the CDR3: TGTGCCAACCCGACCCTCGGCACGGAAGCTTTCTTT.

Ten or more counts support this clonotype. The chain recombines TRBV6-5 with TRBJ2-7, with 7 nucleotides matching TRBD1. The trim removed 2 bases at V and 6 bases at J, leaving 10 bases unmatched. Per germline, CDR1 MNHEY and CDR2 SVGAGI. The CDR3 is 15 amino acids. The CDR3, as DNA: TGTGCCAGCAGTTACGAGCAGGGGGACCCTATCGAGCAGTACTTC. Amino acid sequence: CASSYEQGDPIEQYF.

This clonotype came up many times. The rearrangement links TRBV11-2 to TRBJ2-7, with 7 bases identical to TRBD1. CDR3 length: 15 residues. Germline V lookup: CDR1 SGHAT, CDR2 FQNNGV. Trimming at V came to 1 base and at J to 5 bases, leaving 8 bases not matched to a gene. The CDR3 bases are TGTGCCAGCAGCTTAGTTCCGAGACAGGGTAACGAGCAGTACTTC. It specifies CASSLVPRQGNEQYF.

This clonotype has just a few counts. This rearrangement joins TRBV12-3 or TRBV12-4 to TRBJ2-1, with D perhaps matching TRBD2 (6 bases). The V and J ends lost 5 bases and 8 bases respectively, with 19 bases between them. CDR3 size: 15 residues. The CDR3 spells CASSLGVHSGDEQFF. CDR3 in DNA: TGTGCCAGCAGTCTCGGGGTTCATAGCGGCGATGAGCAGTTCTTC.

This clonotype was counted between two and nine times. J is TRBJ2-7 and V is TRBV6-8, with 8 bases identical to TRBD1. The ends lost 5 bases at V and 0 bases at J; junction bases unmatched: 3. In germline, CDR1 is MNHGY, CDR2 SAAAGT. CDR3 size: 14 residues. The DNA of the CDR3 is TGTGCCAGCAGTCCGGACAGGGACTCCTACGAGCAGTACTTC. It encodes CASSPDRDSYEQYF.

This clonotype showed up just a few times. The chain uses TRBV2 and TRBJ2-1; 7 positions agree with TRBD2. This CDR3 contains 14 residues. CDR1 is SNHLY, CDR2 FYNNEI, per germline. V shed 2 bases, J shed 7 bases, and the junction held 5 bases outside the gene matches. CDR3 loop: CASSEWAGENEQFF. As DNA, the CDR3 is TGTGCCAGCAGTGAATGGGCGGGAGAGAATGAGCAGTTCTTC.

This clonotype occurred many times. In nucleotides, the CDR3 is TGTGCCAGCATTCTCATAGGTGGGGGCAGCAATCAGCCCCAGCATTTT. Encoded protein: CASILIGGGSNQPQHF. The chain carries TRBV6-1 and TRBJ1-5, with D tentatively TRBD1 (6 bases). The CDR3 extends over 16 amino acids. V dropped 7 bases and J dropped 1 base, with 17 bases sitting between them. Germline V gene sequence: CDR1 MNHNS, CDR2 SASEGT.

V usage is TRBV28 and J usage is TRBJ2-7, with D perhaps matching TRBD2 (5 bases). The germline V gene has CDR1 MDHEN and CDR2 SYDVKM. The V gene lost 2 bases and the J gene lost 4 bases, with 12 bases spanning the gap. This CDR3 has 14 amino acids. The CDR3 DNA reads as TGTGCCAGCAGTTTAGGGAGCAGGAGGTACGAGCAGTACTTC. This sequence encodes CASSLGSRRYEQYF.

This clonotype has just a few counts. The junction departs from the called germline gene at one end, perhaps through a read error. The chain couples TRBV10-3 to TRBJ2-2, with 7 bases identical to TRBD1. The CDR3 covers 14 residues. The V gene's germline CDR1 is ENHRY and CDR2 SYGVKD. This chain's CDR3 is CATYRGSKTGELFF. The CDR3 bases are TGTGCCACTTACAGGGGTTCGAAAACCGGGGAGCTGTTTTTT.

The chain employs TRBV7-2 and TRBJ1-2; D not certain. V was pared by 5 bases and J by 2 bases, with 15 bases between. Per germline, CDR1 SGHTA and CDR2 FQGNSA. This CDR3 has 15 residues. The CDR3 nucleotides are TGTGCCAGCAGCGACCCTGTGGTTGCCAACTATGGCTACACCTTC. Its protein product is CASSDPVVANYGYTF.

This clonotype was observed a handful of times. This sequence joins TRBV6-5 and TRBJ1-2, with D unresolved. Trimming removed 6 bases from V and 1 base from J, with 18 bases in between. Germline-derived CDR1 and CDR2 are MNHEY and SVGAGI. CDR3 size: 16 residues. CDR3 in DNA: TGTGCCAGCAGCCCCAGAGGGCGGCTTGATAACTATGGCTACACCTTC. Its translation: CASSPRGRLDNYGYTF.

In regard to this clonotype: Germline is not matched at one junction end, which may reflect a read error. The chain joins TRBV28 to TRBJ1-5; no clear D. Germline V gives CDR1 MDHEN, CDR2 SYDVKM. The CDR3 length is 11 residues. CDR3 sequence: CSSSFNQPQHF. The CDR3, as DNA: TGTTCCAGCAGTTTCAATCAGCCCCAGCATTTT.

This rearrangement joins TRBV4-2 to TRBJ2-5; 11 bases align to TRBD2. Unmatched junction bases numbered 1, after V lost 0 bases and J lost 1 base. The CDR3 totals 16 residues. Per germline, CDR1 LGHNA and CDR2 YNFKEQ. The CDR3 sequence: CASSQELAGAQETQYF. In DNA form, the CDR3 reads TGTGCCAGCAGCCAAGAACTAGCGGGAGCCCAAGAGACCCAGTACTTC.

This clonotype was seen at least ten times. The chain joins TRBV7-8 to TRBJ2-7; D gene unclear. V was pared by 7 bases and J by 4 bases, with 11 bases between. Germline V CDR1 and CDR2: SGHVS, FQNEAQ. The CDR3 spans 12 residues. Here the CDR3 DNA reads TGTGCCAGCACCCCCTCGGATTACGAGCAGTACTTC. Amino acids: CASTPSDYEQYF.